These 2 T cell receptor beta chains originate from one sample sequenced in a study of control samples from healthy donors and cancer patients. Sequenced by immunoSEQ multiplex PCR; TCRdb stores in-frame clones only, minus some. Among around 80,000 clones, about 90% were seen once, and the ten largest hold more than 15%. Material: blood. The receptors stem from a man aged 45-65 years in good health.

The rearrangement links TRBV1 to TRBJ1-2. TRBV1 is a pseudogene segment. The CDR3 loop spans 11 amino acids. CDR3 sequence reads: CTSSQESSYTF. The CDR3 coding sequence is TGCACCAGCAGCCAAGAAAGCAGTTACACCTTC.

The rearrangement links TRBV24-1 to TRBJ2-7, with D uncertain. Trimming took 4 bases from V and 3 from J, leaving 18 bases between them. CDR1 is KGHDR, CDR2 SFDVKD, per germline. CDR3 length: 16 residues. CDR3 loop: CATSESLCCSLYEQYV. The CDR3 region has the DNA TGTGCCACCAGTGAAAGTCTATGTTGCAGCCTCTACGAGCAGTACGTC.